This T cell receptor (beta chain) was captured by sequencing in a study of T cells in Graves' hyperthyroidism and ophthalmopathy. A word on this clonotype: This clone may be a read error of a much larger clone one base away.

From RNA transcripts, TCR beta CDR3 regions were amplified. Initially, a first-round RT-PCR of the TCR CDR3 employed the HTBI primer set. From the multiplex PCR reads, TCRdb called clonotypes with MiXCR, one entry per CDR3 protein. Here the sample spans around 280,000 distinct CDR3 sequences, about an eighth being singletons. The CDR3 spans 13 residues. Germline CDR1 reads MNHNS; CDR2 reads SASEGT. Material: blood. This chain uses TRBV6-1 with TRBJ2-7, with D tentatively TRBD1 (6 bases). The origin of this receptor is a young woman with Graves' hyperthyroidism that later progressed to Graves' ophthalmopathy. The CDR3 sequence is CPSSANRVAEQYF. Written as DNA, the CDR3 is TGTCCCAGCAGTGCTAACAGGGTGGCCGAGCAGTACTTC.